The present TCR beta chain was sequenced within a study of beta chain features in type 1 diabetes. This clone appeared many times. Its antigen is currently unknown. Within the sample, other DNA sequences also encode this same CDR3. Study results and limitations: In these data, an HLA type influence on TCRB rearrangement remained unresolved. TCRB CDR3s were moderately but significantly shorter in Type 1 diabetes patients in all four CD4+ subsets.

From germline, CDR1 is SGHNT and CDR2 YYREEE (reference sequence). This CDR3 has 12 residues. V lost 3 bases to trimming and J lost 4 bases, with 7 bases between them. Reverse transcribing all isolated RNA meant expressed TCRB transcripts were sequenced. It was found that naive, central memory and regulatory T cell samples averaged around 3.8 million reads. Produced via immunoSEQ multiplex PCR; TCRdb's table is partial and in-frame only. This table holds 150,000 to 200,000 clones, less than 9.5% found once. This chain connects TRBV5-4 to TRBJ1-2; D might be TRBD1 (5 bases). Material for sequencing was central memory CD4+ T cells from blood. The clonotype comes from a woman aged 18-30 years in good health. CDR3 sequence (DNA): TGTGCCAGCAGCTCAGACAGCTATGGCTACACCTTC. Residues: CASSSDSYGYTF.